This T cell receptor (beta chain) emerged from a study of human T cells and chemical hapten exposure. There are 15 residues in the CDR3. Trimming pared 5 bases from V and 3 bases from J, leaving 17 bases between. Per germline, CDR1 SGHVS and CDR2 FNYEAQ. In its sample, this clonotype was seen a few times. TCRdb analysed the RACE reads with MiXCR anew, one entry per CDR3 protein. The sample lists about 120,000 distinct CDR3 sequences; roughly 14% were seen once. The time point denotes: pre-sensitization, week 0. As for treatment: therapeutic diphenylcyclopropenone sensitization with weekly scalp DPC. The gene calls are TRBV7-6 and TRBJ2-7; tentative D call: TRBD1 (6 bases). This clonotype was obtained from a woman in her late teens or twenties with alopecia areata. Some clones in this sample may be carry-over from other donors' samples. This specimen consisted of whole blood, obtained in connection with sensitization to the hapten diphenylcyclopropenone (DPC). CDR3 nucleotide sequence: TGTGCCAGCAGCCCTACAGGGCGGAACTACTACGAGCAGTACTTC. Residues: CASSPTGRNYYEQYF. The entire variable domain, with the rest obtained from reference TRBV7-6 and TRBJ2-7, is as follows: GAGVSQSPRYKVTKRGQDVALRCDPISGHVSLYWYRQALGQGPEFLTYFNYEAQQDKSGLPNDRFSAERPEGSISTLTIQRTEQRDSAMYRCASSPTGRNYYEQYFGPGTRLTVT.